Each of the 27 T cell receptor beta chains below was sequenced from the same sample in a study of shared clonotypes between healthy human individuals. Profiled with immunoSEQ multiplex PCR; TCRdb holds only in-frame clones, not every one. The sample yields more than 2 million clones, roughly 95% seen once. CD8 cells classed as naive were CD45RO-negative and positively selected for CCR7, excluding terminally differentiated effector memory CD45RA+ cells. The sample taken for sequencing was naive CD8+ T cells from PBMCs. The receptors shown here come from a man aged 18 to 29 in good health. Some clones in this sample may be carry-over from other donors' samples.

The rearrangement joins TRBV19 to TRBJ2-7; 7 bases line up with TRBD1. The germline CDR1 and CDR2 sequences are LNHDA and SQIVND (reference sequence). This CDR3 has 12 amino acids. J was trimmed by 5 bases and V by 5 bases; bases with no gene match: 3. CDR3 protein: CASSDRVDEQYF. In nucleotides, the CDR3 is TGTGCCAGTAGTGACAGGGTCGACGAGCAGTACTTC.

For this clone: At the DNA level, this CDR3 is encoded by other sequences in the same sample as well. The V call is TRBV5-1, the J call TRBJ2-7; a weak D match, TRBD1 (6 bases). Trimming shortened V by 0 bases and J by 0 bases, and 7 bases separated the two germline ends. Germline CDR1 is SGHRS and CDR2 is YFSETQ. This CDR3 is 14 amino acids long. The CDR3 DNA follows: TGCGCCAGCAGCTTGGAAGGGGGCTCCTACGAGCAGTACTTC. Translating it yields CASSLEGGSYEQYF.

Comments on this clone: This sample also contains other DNA sequences that code for the same CDR3. The chain couples TRBV28 to TRBJ2-7; the match to TRBD1 covers 8 bases. Germline V gives CDR1 MDHEN, CDR2 SYDVKM. The V segment lost 4 bases and the J segment 6 bases; nucleotides outside the gene matches: 2. The CDR3 length is 12 residues. This chain's CDR3 is CASSSTGVEQYF. The CDR3 bases are TGTGCCAGCAGTTCGACAGGGGTCGAGCAGTACTTC.

CDR3 sequence (DNA): TGTGCCAGCAGCCTCACCGACTACTACTTTGACAATGAGCAGTTCTTC. Translating it yields CASSLTDYYFDNEQFF. The chain employs TRBV11-2 and TRBJ2-1; tentative D call: TRBD2 (5 bases). The V and J ends lost 5 bases and 5 bases respectively, with 19 bases between them. The CDR3 is 16 amino acids. Germline CDR1 SGHAT, CDR2 FQNNGV.

About this clone itself: Additional DNA sequences in this sample encode the identical CDR3. The chain is built from TRBV11-2 and TRBJ2-7, with D unresolved. Trimming pared 5 bases from V and 1 base from J, leaving 12 bases between. Per germline, CDR1 SGHAT and CDR2 FQNNGV. The CDR3 runs 14 residues. CDR3 sequence (DNA): TGTGCCAGCAGCCCCGGCGGCAGTTCCTACGAGCAGTACTTC. Encoded protein: CASSPGGSSYEQYF.

The rearrangement links TRBV19 to TRBJ1-1; D remains unclear. Trimming removed 7 bases from V and 4 bases from J, with 16 bases in between. CDR3 size: 14 residues. Germline-derived CDR1 and CDR2 are LNHDA and SQIVND (reference sequence). The CDR3 DNA reads as TGTGCCAGTATAGTAGACGCTGAATTCACTGAAGCTTTCTTT. Translating gives CASIVDAEFTEAFF.

V usage is TRBV19 and J usage is TRBJ2-3, with D uncertain. This CDR3 is 14 amino acids long. CDR1 is LNHDA and CDR2 is SQIVND in the germline V gene (reference sequence). Between the trimmed V and J ends, which lost 7 bases and 4 bases, there was a span of 15 bases. The CDR3 spells CASTSDGTADTQYF. Here the CDR3 DNA reads TGTGCCAGTACTTCTGACGGAACTGCAGATACGCAGTATTTT. Filled out from reference TRBV19 and TRBJ2-3, the complete variable domain reads DGGITQSPKYLFRKEGQNVTLSCEQNLNHDAMYWYRQDPGQGLRLIYYSQIVNDFQKGDIAEGYSVSREKKESFPLTVTSAQKNPTAFYLCASTSDGTADTQYFGPGTRLTVL.

The chain uses TRBV5-1 and TRBJ2-1; tentatively, D is TRBD1 (7 bases). Trimming cost V 8 bases and J 8 bases, with 20 bases left between them. Germline CDR1 is SGHRS and CDR2 is YFSETQ. The length of the CDR3 is 14 residues. The CDR3 DNA is TGCGCCAGTGCGGGACAGAGGGTTTTAGATGAGCAGTTCTTC. The encoded protein is CASAGQRVLDEQFF.

In its sample, this clone was seen once. The V gene is TRBV7-9, the J gene TRBJ2-1, with 12 bases lining up with TRBD2. V shed 4 bases, J shed 12 bases, and the junction held 13 bases outside the gene matches. The CDR3 is 16 residues long. The germline V gene has CDR1 SEHNR and CDR2 FQNEAQ (reference sequence). The CDR3 nucleotides are TGTGCCAGCAGCTCCAGCGCGGCTAGCGGGAGGGCCAGGCAGTTCTTC. As protein: CASSSSAASGRARQFF.

This chain links TRBV29-1 with TRBJ2-7; TRBD1 matches 11 bases. The CDR3 totals 13 residues. V was clipped by 4 bases and J by 4 bases; unmatched bases: 3. The germline V gene encodes CDR1 SQVTM and CDR2 ANQGSEA. DNA for the CDR3: TGCAGCGTTGCGGGGGACAGGGGGTACGAGCAGTACTTC. Translation gives CSVAGDRGYEQYF.

The gene calls are TRBV10-1 and TRBJ1-1, with a tentative D call TRBD1 (6 bases). With 5 bases removed from V and 3 bases from J, the gap between germline ends came to 19 bases. This CDR3 is built from 16 residues. The V gene's germline CDR1 is WNHNN and CDR2 SYGVQD (reference sequence). The CDR3 region is CASSSSGVRADTEAFF. Here the CDR3 DNA reads TGCGCCAGCAGTAGCTCAGGGGTAAGGGCGGACACTGAAGCTTTCTTT.

CDR3 nucleotides: TGCGCCAGCAGCCAAGGGGGGACTAGCTGGGAGACCCAGTACTTC. It specifies CASSQGGTSWETQYF. The gene calls are TRBV4-1 and TRBJ2-5; 9 bases match TRBD2. Germline loops: CDR1 MGHRA, CDR2 YSYEKL. The CDR3 runs to 15 residues. The V and J ends lost 1 base and 5 bases, in that order; junction bases with no gene match: 5.

This sequence joins TRBV9 and TRBJ2-3, with D tentatively TRBD2 (5 bases). This CDR3 comprises 17 residues. V gave up 3 bases and J gave up 1 base, with 18 bases separating them. Germline lookup yields CDR1 SGDLS and CDR2 YYNGEE. The DNA of the CDR3 is TGTGCCAGCAGCGCGGGGATGGGGATTTCTGGCACAGATACGCAGTATTTT. Its translation: CASSAGMGISGTDTQYF.

In its sample, this clone was seen a few times. This chain connects TRBV9 to TRBJ2-2; no reliable D call. The CDR3 extends over 12 amino acids. Germline loops: CDR1 SGDLS, CDR2 YYNGEE. V was cut by 3 bases and J by 4 bases, with 4 bases left in between. Here the CDR3 reads CASSAVTGELFF. Written as DNA, the CDR3 is TGTGCCAGCAGCGCGGTCACCGGGGAGCTGTTTTTT. Together with reference TRBV9 and TRBJ2-2, the CDR3 gives the full variable domain: DSGVTQTPKHLITATGQRVTLRCSPRSGDLSVYWYQQSLDQGLQFLIQYYNGEERAKGNILERFSAQQFPDLHSELNLSSLELGDSALYFCASSAVTGELFFGEGSRLTVL.

A remark on this clone: The same CDR3 arises from other DNA sequences in this sample as well. J is TRBJ1-5 and V is TRBV27; the D is unclear. V was clipped by 3 bases and J by 4 bases, with 7 bases between them. This CDR3 comprises 13 residues. Per germline, CDR1 MNHEY and CDR2 SMNVEV (reference sequence). The CDR3 DNA is TGTGCCAGCAGTTTCTTAGGGAATCAGCCCCAGCATTTT. It yields the protein CASSFLGNQPQHF.

On this clone itself: The sample contains more than one DNA sequence encoding this CDR3. CDR3 residues: CASSYSGGLSYEQYF. In nucleotides, the CDR3 is TGTGCCAGCAGTTACTCGGGGGGGCTCTCTTACGAGCAGTACTTC. The chain employs TRBV6-6 and TRBJ2-7; perhaps TRBD2 as D (7 bases). The germline V gene has CDR1 MNHNY and CDR2 SVGAGI (reference sequence). Trimming cost V 0 bases and J 4 bases, with 13 bases left between them. CDR3 length: 15 residues.

This clone was detected only a few times. This CDR3 is also generated by other DNA sequences in the sample. In nucleotides, the CDR3 is TGTGCCAGCAGCTTTGGGACAGCGGTTTCCTACGAGCAGTACTTC. Translation gives CASSFGTAVSYEQYF. V usage is TRBV5-6 and J usage is TRBJ2-7, with 7 bases aligning to TRBD1. Germline loops: CDR1 SGHDT, CDR2 YYEEEE. The CDR3 spans 15 residues. V shed 2 bases and J 1 base; nucleotides not matched to a gene: 6.

The V and J genes are TRBV5-8 and TRBJ2-7; D unclear. Deletions cut 0 bases from V and 0 bases from J, with 10 bases between. The CDR3 loop spans 15 amino acids. CDR1 is SGHTS, CDR2 YDEGEE, per germline. This CDR3 is CASSLGIASSYEQYF. The CDR3 nucleotides read TGTGCCAGCAGCTTGGGTATAGCTAGCTCCTACGAGCAGTACTTC.

V is TRBV9 and J is TRBJ2-5; a possible D gene is TRBD2 (6 bases). Germline CDR1 is SGDLS and CDR2 is YYNGEE. V was trimmed by 3 bases and J by 0 bases, leaving 9 bases between them. The CDR3 is 14 residues long. CDR3 DNA: TGTGCCAGCAGCGGCGCGGGGTACCAAGAGACCCAGTACTTC. This translates into CASSGAGYQETQYF.

The gene calls are TRBV7-8 and TRBJ2-1, with 11 bases fitting TRBD2. Germline-derived CDR1 and CDR2 are SGHVS and FQNEAQ. Trimming cost V 1 base and J 6 bases; bases outside gene matches: 5. The CDR3 is 16 amino acids. The CDR3 coding sequence is TGTGCCAGCAGCTTAGACCTTAGCGGGAGGGCCAATGAGCAGTTCTTC. This codes for CASSLDLSGRANEQFF.

V usage is TRBV7-8 and J usage is TRBJ1-2; D is unresolved. With 4 bases removed from V and 5 bases from J, the gap between germline ends came to 17 bases. The CDR3 is 15 residues long. Germline CDR1 and CDR2: SGHVS and FQNEAQ. The CDR3 DNA sequence: TGTGCCAGCAGCTCCACCACGGGAGGAGTGTATGGCTACACCTTC. Translation gives CASSSTTGGVYGYTF.

Written as DNA, the CDR3 is TGTGCCAGCAGCCCCCGGGTGGGACTGATGAACACCGGGGAGCTGTTTTTT. This sequence encodes CASSPRVGLMNTGELFF. The chain combines TRBV7-9 with TRBJ2-2, with D perhaps TRBD2 (6 bases). This CDR3 contains 17 residues. The V end was cut by 5 bases, the J end by 1 base, with 17 bases between. Germline loops: CDR1 SEHNR, CDR2 FQNEAQ (reference sequence).

This clone was counted a few times. In the same sample, other DNA sequences code for this CDR3. The gene calls are TRBV27 and TRBJ2-7; D is possibly TRBD1 or TRBD2 (5 bases each). Germline V gene sequence: CDR1 MNHEY, CDR2 SMNVEV (reference sequence). The CDR3 sequence is 14 residues long. The germline V and J ends were trimmed by 0 bases and 3 bases, with 9 bases remaining between them. The CDR3 nucleotides read TGTGCCAGCAGTTTATCCGGGACGATCTACGAGCAGTACTTC. This gives the protein CASSLSGTIYEQYF.

The J gene is TRBJ2-1, the V gene TRBV2, with TRBD2 matching over 7 bases. The germline V gene has CDR1 SNHLY and CDR2 FYNNEI. Germline trimming cut 11 bases from V and 2 bases from J; bases unmatched to any gene: 3. The CDR3 extends over 12 amino acids. The CDR3 coding sequence is TGTGCCCTGGGGGGGGCCTACAATGAGCAGTTCTTC. It encodes CALGGAYNEQFF.

The genes are TRBV7-9 and TRBJ2-1; possible D gene TRBD2, 6 bases. Trimming removed 8 bases at V and 9 bases at J, with 14 bases between. This CDR3 region has 12 residues. Germline V gene lookup returns CDR1 SEHNR and CDR2 FQNEAQ (reference sequence). CDR3 residues: CASQAGTGEQFF. The CDR3 DNA follows: TGTGCCAGCCAAGCGGGCACGGGTGAGCAGTTCTTC.

J is TRBJ1-6 and V is TRBV5-6; D is uncertain. CDR1 is SGHDT and CDR2 is YYEEEE in the germline V gene. Trimming took 4 bases from V and 6 from J, leaving 5 bases between them. The CDR3 has 12 amino acids. The CDR3 region is CASSLPNSPLHF. The CDR3 DNA sequence: TGTGCCAGCAGCCTCCCTAATTCACCCCTCCACTTT. The full variable domain, completed using reference TRBV5-6 and TRBJ1-6, is DAGVTQSPTHLIKTRGQQVTLRCSPKSGHDTVSWYQQALGQGPQFIFQYYEEEERQRGNFPDRFSGHQFPNYSSELNVNALLLGDSALYLCASSLPNSPLHFGNGTRLTVT.

The V gene is TRBV29-1, the J gene TRBJ2-7; 10 nucleotides agree with TRBD2. The CDR3 runs 15 residues. The V gene's germline CDR1 is SQVTM and CDR2 ANQGSEA. After removal of 4 bases from V and 4 bases from J, the junction contained 10 bases not matched to a gene. The CDR3 DNA is TGCAGCGTTGGGGAAGCGGGAGGGATCTTTTACGAGCAGTACTTC. Translated, it gives CSVGEAGGIFYEQYF.